The rows below give T cell receptor beta chains drawn from one sample of a study of somatic mutations in cytotoxic T cells in rheumatoid arthritis. The method was immunoSEQ multiplex PCR; TCRdb's version includes in-frame clones alone and lacks a portion of them. This table holds around 9,700 clones, over 75% found once. The specimen was CD8+ T cells sorted from blood. The receptors here all came from an adult with rheumatoid arthritis. The CDR3 runs from the conserved cysteine through the conserved F or W. D genes are given only for firm matches. Only some rows state a clone size, as once, few, many or a class for expanded clones.

>TRBV5-1|TRBJ2-3|14|-|-
CASSLWSIQDTQYF
TGCGCCAGCAGCTTGTGGTCCATCCAGGATACGCAGTATTTT
>TRBV11-2|TRBJ1-1|15|-|once
CASRPWHEKNTEAFF
TGTGCCAGCAGGCCCTGGCATGAGAAGAACACTGAAGCTTTCTTT
>TRBV19|TRBJ1-6|13|TRBD1|-
CASSGTGNSPLHF
TGTGCCAGTTCCGGGACAGGTAATTCACCCCTCCACTTT
>TRBV5-4|TRBJ2-5|14|-|-
CASSLRQTQETQYF
TGTGCCAGCAGCTTAAGACAGACCCAAGAGACCCAGTACTTC
>TRBV5-6|TRBJ2-5|13|-|-
CASSLGGRETQYF
TGTGCCAGCAGCTTGGGGGGCAGAGAGACCCAGTACTTC
>TRBV7-9|TRBJ2-3|16|-|-
CASSDHRVASTDTQYF
TGTGCCAGCAGCGACCACAGGGTGGCTAGCACAGATACGCAGTATTTT
>TRBV19|TRBJ2-2|16|-|-
CASSMWDSKNTGELFF
TGTGCCAGTAGTATGTGGGACTCGAAGAACACCGGGGAGCTGTTTTTT
>TRBV29-1|TRBJ1-1|12|-|-
CSVRRQNTEAFF
TGCAGCGTCAGGCGGCAGAACACTGAAGCTTTCTTT
>TRBV5-1|TRBJ1-3|19|-|-
CASSSTPLGPIAAGNTIYF
TGCGCCAGCAGCTCGACTCCCTTAGGCCCCATCGCCGCGGGAAACACCATATATTTT
>TRBV7-9|TRBJ2-7|16|-|-
CASSLEAGVSSYEQYF
TGTGCCAGCAGCTTAGAGGCAGGGGTGAGCTCCTACGAGCAGTACTTC
>TRBV5-1|TRBJ2-7|13|-|-
CASSQEASYEQYF
TGCGCCAGCAGCCAAGAAGCATCCTACGAGCAGTACTTC
>TRBV6-5|TRBJ2-1|15|-|once
CASSRDLTLYNEQFF
TGTGCCAGCAGCCGGGACCTAACACTATACAATGAGCAGTTCTTC
>TRBV4-1|TRBJ2-5|17|-|-
CASSQPTQGWAQETQYF
TGCGCCAGCAGCCAACCAACCCAAGGTTGGGCACAAGAGACCCAGTACTTC
>TRBV28|TRBJ2-5|12|-|once
CASSFAGETQYF
TGTGCCAGCAGTTTTGCGGGAGAGACCCAGTACTTC
>TRBV11-2|TRBJ2-7|12|-|-
CASSYPSYEQYF
TGTGCCAGCAGCTACCCGTCCTACGAGCAGTACTTC
>TRBV27|TRBJ2-1|12|-|-
CASSPGYNEQFF
TGTGCCAGCAGCCCAGGGTACAATGAGCAGTTCTTC
>TRBV9|TRBJ2-2|13|-|once
CASSGGTPGELFF
TGTGCCAGCAGCGGCGGGACTCCCGGGGAGCTGTTTTTT
>TRBV7-9|TRBJ2-5|16|TRBD1|once
CASSMPLTGDRETQYF
TGTGCCAGCAGCATGCCCTTAACAGGGGATAGGGAGACCCAGTACTTC
>TRBV9|TRBJ1-4|14|TRBD1|-
CASSLGTANEKLFF
TGTGCCAGCTCCCTCGGGACAGCTAATGAAAAACTGTTTTTT
>TRBV7-9|TRBJ1-2|15|-|-
CASSLEGGPTYGYTF
TGTGCCAGCAGCTTGGAGGGCGGCCCGACTTATGGCTACACCTTC
>TRBV5-5|TRBJ2-7|14|-|-
CASSMAGLTYEQYF
TGTGCCAGCAGCATGGCGGGACTGACCTACGAGCAGTACTTC
>TRBV19|TRBJ1-1|13|-|-
CASTTDMNTEAFF
TGTGCCAGTACCACGGACATGAACACTGAAGCTTTCTTT
>TRBV20-1|TRBJ1-1|10|-|-
CSARVSEAFF
TGCAGTGCTAGAGTCTCTGAAGCTTTCTTT
>TRBV5-3|TRBJ2-1|17|TRBD2|-
CARSFVIAGLSGNEQFF
TGTGCCAGAAGCTTTGTGATAGCGGGATTGTCGGGCAATGAGCAGTTCTTC
>TRBV4-2|TRBJ2-2|17|TRBD2|-
CASSLKRGGYLSGELFF
TGTGCCAGCAGCCTAAAGCGGGGGGGCTATTTAAGCGGGGAGCTGTTTTTT
>TRBV7-8|TRBJ2-3|14|-|-
CASNSAGMGDTQYF
TGTGCCAGCAACTCTGCGGGGATGGGAGATACGCAGTATTTT
>TRBV10-3|TRBJ2-1|16|TRBD2|-
CAISTQRERYHNEQFF
TGTGCCATCAGTACCCAGCGGGAGCGATACCACAATGAGCAGTTCTTC
>TRBV5-8|TRBJ2-7|15|-|-
CASSLERRAPYEQYF
TGTGCCAGCAGCTTGGAACGCAGGGCCCCCTACGAGCAGTACTTC
>TRBV7-6|TRBJ2-3|16|TRBD1|-
CASSPRTGGGPDTQYF
TGTGCCAGCAGCCCGAGGACAGGGGGAGGTCCAGATACGCAGTATTTT
>TRBV27|TRBJ2-2|13|TRBD1|-
CASSYTGGRELFF
TGTGCCAGCAGTTACACAGGGGGTCGAGAGCTGTTTTTT
>TRBV7-6|TRBJ2-7|15|TRBD1|-
CASSSRTGSSYEQYF
TGTGCCAGCAGCTCACGGACAGGGAGCTCCTACGAGCAGTACTTC
>TRBV6-1|TRBJ2-1|14|TRBD2|-
CASSEFPGTMEQFF
TGTGCCAGCAGTGAATTCCCAGGGACTATGGAACAGTTCTTC
>TRBV6-4|TRBJ2-1|14|-|-
CASSDYGGGHEQFF
TGTGCCAGCAGTGATTACGGAGGAGGGCATGAGCAGTTCTTC
>TRBV6-1|TRBJ1-2|12|-|-
CASSPAAGGYTF
TGTGCCAGCAGTCCGGCGGCGGGGGGCTACACCTTC
>TRBV5-6|TRBJ2-7|14|-|few
CASSWVQATDEQYF
TGTGCCAGCAGCTGGGTTCAGGCGACAGACGAGCAGTACTTC
>TRBV6-5|TRBJ1-2|15|TRBD1|-
CASQTPGQGNYGYTF
TGTGCCAGCCAGACCCCGGGACAGGGGAACTATGGCTACACCTTC
>TRBV13|TRBJ2-4|14|-|-
CASSAYLAKNIQYF
TGTGCCAGCAGCGCCTATTTAGCCAAAAACATTCAGTACTTC
>TRBV7-9|TRBJ1-2|14|-|few
CASSHIEGISGYTF
TGTGCCAGCAGCCACATCGAAGGAATCAGCGGCTACACCTTC
>TRBV7-2|TRBJ1-1|13|TRBD1|-
CASSPITGAEAFF
TGTGCCAGCAGCCCGATCACAGGGGCTGAAGCTTTCTTT
>TRBV27|TRBJ1-1|14|-|few
CASSPWGRSTEAFF
TGTGCCAGCAGCCCCTGGGGCCGGAGCACTGAAGCTTTCTTT
>TRBV10-2|TRBJ2-7|14|-|-
CASNADSGLYEQYF
TGCGCCAGCAACGCGGACAGTGGGCTCTACGAGCAGTACTTC
>TRBV7-9|TRBJ2-5|19|-|-
CASSSGESYSGDGWETQYF
TGTGCCAGCAGCTCGGGTGAATCTTATTCGGGTGACGGGTGGGAGACCCAGTACTTC
>TRBV9|TRBJ2-3|17|TRBD2|-
CASSPHMGGSLTDTQYF
TGTGCCAGCAGCCCCCACATGGGCGGGAGCTTGACAGATACGCAGTATTTT
>TRBV5-6|TRBJ2-4|14|-|large
CASSLDGNKNIQYF
TGTGCCAGCAGCTTGGATGGGAACAAAAACATTCAGTACTTC
>TRBV19|TRBJ2-1|14|TRBD2|-
CASSSLAGNNEQFF
TGTGCCAGTAGTTCCCTAGCGGGGAACAATGAGCAGTTCTTC
>TRBV5-1|TRBJ2-7|15|TRBD1|once
CASSLGDRERDEQYF
TGCGCCAGCAGCTTGGGGGACAGGGAAAGGGACGAGCAGTACTTC
>TRBV5-5|TRBJ2-2|12|TRBD1|-
CASSLGGQPLFF
TGTGCCAGCAGCTTGGGGGGACAGCCGCTGTTTTTT
>TRBV7-9|TRBJ2-1|16|TRBD2|-
CASSPPGLAVHNEQFF
TGTGCCAGCAGCCCCCCGGGACTAGCGGTACACAATGAGCAGTTCTTC
>TRBV11-2|TRBJ2-7|15|-|-
CASSLDPRPIYEQYF
TGTGCCAGCAGCTTAGATCCCAGACCAATCTACGAGCAGTACTTC
>TRBV15|TRBJ2-1|12|-|-
CATSRGDNEQFF
TGTGCCACCAGCAGAGGGGACAATGAGCAGTTCTTC
>TRBV6-5|TRBJ2-7|13|-|once
CASSYGQGSEQYF
TGTGCCAGCAGTTACGGGCAGGGAAGCGAGCAGTACTTC
>TRBV9|TRBJ2-1|14|-|-
CASSTGGMGNEQFF
TGTGCCAGCTCGACGGGGGGCATGGGTAATGAGCAGTTCTTC
>TRBV2|TRBJ1-2|14|TRBD1|-
CASSDQQGYNGYTF
TGTGCCAGCAGTGACCAACAGGGGTATAATGGCTACACCTTC
>TRBV7-6|TRBJ2-7|14|TRBD2|-
CASSLREPFYEQYF
TGTGCCAGCAGCTTGCGGGAGCCGTTCTACGAGCAGTACTTC
>TRBV27|TRBJ2-7|15|TRBD1|-
CASSFLGTGDYEQYF
TGTGCCAGCAGTTTTCTAGGGACAGGAGACTACGAGCAGTACTTC
>TRBV4-1|TRBJ1-1|14|TRBD1|-
CASSPTGGNTEAFF
TGCGCCAGCAGCCCGACAGGGGGAAACACTGAAGCTTTCTTT